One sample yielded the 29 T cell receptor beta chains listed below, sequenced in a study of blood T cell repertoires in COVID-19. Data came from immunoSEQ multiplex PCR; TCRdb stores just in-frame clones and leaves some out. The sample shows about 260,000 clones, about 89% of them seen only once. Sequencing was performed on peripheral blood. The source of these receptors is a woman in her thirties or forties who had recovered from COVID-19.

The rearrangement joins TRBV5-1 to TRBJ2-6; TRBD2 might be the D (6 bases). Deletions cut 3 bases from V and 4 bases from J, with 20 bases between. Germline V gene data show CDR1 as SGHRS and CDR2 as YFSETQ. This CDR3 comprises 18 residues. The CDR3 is CASSSAPGTPSGANVLTF. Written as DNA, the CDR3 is TGCGCCAGCAGCTCCGCCCCCGGGACTCCTTCCGGGGCCAACGTCCTGACTTTC.

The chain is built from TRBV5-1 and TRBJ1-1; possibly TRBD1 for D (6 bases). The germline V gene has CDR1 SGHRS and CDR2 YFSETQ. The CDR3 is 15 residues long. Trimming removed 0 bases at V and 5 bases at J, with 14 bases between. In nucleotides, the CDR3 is TGCGCCAGCAGCTTGGCCCGGGGGGCTACGACTGAAGCTTTCTTT. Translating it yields CASSLARGATTEAFF.

The CDR3 region has the DNA TGTGCCAGCAGCTTAGTAGCCTGGTCTAGCGAGCAATTCACCGGGGAGCTGTTTTTT. As protein: CASSLVAWSSEQFTGELFF. This chain joins TRBV11-3 and TRBJ2-2, with D maybe TRBD2 (6 bases). The CDR3 has 19 amino acids. The germline V gene encodes CDR1 SGHNT and CDR2 YENEEA. The ends were cut back, 1 base at V and 4 bases at J, with 22 bases in the middle.

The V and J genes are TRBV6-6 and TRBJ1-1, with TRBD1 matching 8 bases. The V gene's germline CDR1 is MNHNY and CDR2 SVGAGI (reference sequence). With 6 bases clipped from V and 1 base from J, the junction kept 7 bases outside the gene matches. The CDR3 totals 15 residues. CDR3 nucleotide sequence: TGTGCCAGCAGCAACCAGGGGGCAGGGAACACTGAAGCTTTCTTT. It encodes CASSNQGAGNTEAFF.

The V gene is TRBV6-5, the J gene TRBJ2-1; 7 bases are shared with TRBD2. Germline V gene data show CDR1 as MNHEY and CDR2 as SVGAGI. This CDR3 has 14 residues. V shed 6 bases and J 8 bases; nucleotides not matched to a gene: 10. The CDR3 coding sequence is TGTGCCAGCAGGCGGGACTACCCAGCAGATGAGCAGTTCTTC. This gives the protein CASRRDYPADEQFF.

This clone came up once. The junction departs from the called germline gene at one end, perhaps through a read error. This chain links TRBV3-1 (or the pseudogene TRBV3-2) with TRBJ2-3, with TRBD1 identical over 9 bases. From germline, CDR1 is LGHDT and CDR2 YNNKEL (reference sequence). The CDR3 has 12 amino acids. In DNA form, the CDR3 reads TGTGCCAGCAGCTCGGGACAGGGCTCCAGGAATTTT. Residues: CASSSGQGSRNF.

The CDR3 coding sequence is TGTGCCAGCAGCGTTGCCCGGACAGGATATAACTATGGCTACACCTTC. This gives the protein CASSVARTGYNYGYTF. This chain connects TRBV9 to TRBJ1-2, with 7 bases matching TRBD1. The CDR3 contains 16 residues. The J segment lost 1 base and the V segment lost 2 bases, leaving 8 bases of the junction unmatched. The germline V gene has CDR1 SGDLS and CDR2 YYNGEE.

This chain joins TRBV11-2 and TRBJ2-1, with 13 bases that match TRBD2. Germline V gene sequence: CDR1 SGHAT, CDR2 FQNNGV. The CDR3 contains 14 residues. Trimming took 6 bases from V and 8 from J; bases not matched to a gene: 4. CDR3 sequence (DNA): TGTGCCAGCAGACCGACTAGCGGGGGGTATGAGCAGTTCTTC. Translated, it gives CASRPTSGGYEQFF. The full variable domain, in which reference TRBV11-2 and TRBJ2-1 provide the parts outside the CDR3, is EAGVAQSPRYKIIEKRQSVAFWCNPISGHATLYWYQQILGQGPKLLIQFQNNGVVDDSQLPKDRFSAERLKGVDSTLKIQPAKLEDSAVYLCASRPTSGGYEQFFGPGTRLTVL.

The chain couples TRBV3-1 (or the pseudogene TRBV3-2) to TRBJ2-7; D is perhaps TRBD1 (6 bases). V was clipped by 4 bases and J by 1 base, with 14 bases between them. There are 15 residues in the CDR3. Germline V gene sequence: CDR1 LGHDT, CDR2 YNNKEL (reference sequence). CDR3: CASSPPGTFSYEQYF. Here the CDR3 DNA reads TGTGCCAGCAGCCCCCCCGGGACATTTTCCTACGAGCAGTACTTC.

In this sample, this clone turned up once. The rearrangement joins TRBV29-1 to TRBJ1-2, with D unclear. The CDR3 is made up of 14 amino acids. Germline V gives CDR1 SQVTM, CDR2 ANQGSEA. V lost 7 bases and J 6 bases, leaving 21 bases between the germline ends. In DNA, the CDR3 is TGCAGCGATCTTGTGAAGGAGTCTACGGATGGCTACACCTTC. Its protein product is CSDLVKESTDGYTF.

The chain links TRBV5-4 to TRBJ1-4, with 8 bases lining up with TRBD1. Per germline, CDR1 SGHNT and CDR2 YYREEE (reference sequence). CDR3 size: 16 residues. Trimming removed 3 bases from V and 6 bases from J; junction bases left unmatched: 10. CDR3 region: CASSSRTGSKYEKLFF. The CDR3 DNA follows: TGTGCCAGCAGCTCCCGGACAGGGAGTAAGTATGAAAAACTGTTTTTT. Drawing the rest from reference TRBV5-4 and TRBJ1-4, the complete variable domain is ETGVTQSPTHLIKTRGQQVTLRCSSQSGHNTVSWYQQALGQGPQFIFQYYREEENGRGNFPPRFSGLQFPNYSSELNVNALELDDSALYLCASSSRTGSKYEKLFFGSGTQLSVL.

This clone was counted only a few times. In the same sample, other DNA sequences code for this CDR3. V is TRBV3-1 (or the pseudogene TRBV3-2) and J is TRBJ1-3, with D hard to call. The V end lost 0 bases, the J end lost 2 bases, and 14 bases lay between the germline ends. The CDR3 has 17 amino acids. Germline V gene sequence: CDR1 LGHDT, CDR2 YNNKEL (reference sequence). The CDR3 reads CASSQDWSGRTGNTIYF. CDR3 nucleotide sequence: TGTGCCAGCAGCCAAGATTGGTCGGGTCGGACTGGAAACACCATATATTTT.

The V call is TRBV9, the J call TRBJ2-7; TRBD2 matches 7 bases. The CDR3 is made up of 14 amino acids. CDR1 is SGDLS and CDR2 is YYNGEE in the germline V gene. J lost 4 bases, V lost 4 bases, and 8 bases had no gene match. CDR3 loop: CASSPQGGRYEQYF. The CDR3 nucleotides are TGTGCCAGCAGCCCCCAGGGAGGGCGATACGAGCAGTACTTC.

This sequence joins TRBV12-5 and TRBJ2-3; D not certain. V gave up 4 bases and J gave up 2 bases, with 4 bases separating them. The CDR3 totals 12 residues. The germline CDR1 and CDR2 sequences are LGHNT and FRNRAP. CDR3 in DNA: TGTGCTAGTGGTTCAGACACAGATACGCAGTATTTT. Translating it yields CASGSDTDTQYF.

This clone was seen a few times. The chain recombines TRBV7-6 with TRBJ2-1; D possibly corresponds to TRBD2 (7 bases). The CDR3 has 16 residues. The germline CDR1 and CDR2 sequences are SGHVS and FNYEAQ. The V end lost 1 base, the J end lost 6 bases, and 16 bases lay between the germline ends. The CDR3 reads CASSLEGGGLPNEQFF. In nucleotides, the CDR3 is TGTGCCAGCAGCTTAGAAGGGGGGGGCCTTCCCAATGAGCAGTTCTTC.

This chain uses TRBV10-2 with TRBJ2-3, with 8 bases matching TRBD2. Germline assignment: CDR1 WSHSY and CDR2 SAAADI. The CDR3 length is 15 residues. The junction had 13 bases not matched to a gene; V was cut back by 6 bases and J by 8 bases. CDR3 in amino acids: CASSQSGGPSGTQYF. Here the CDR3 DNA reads TGCGCCAGCAGCCAAAGCGGGGGCCCATCGGGTACGCAGTATTTT.

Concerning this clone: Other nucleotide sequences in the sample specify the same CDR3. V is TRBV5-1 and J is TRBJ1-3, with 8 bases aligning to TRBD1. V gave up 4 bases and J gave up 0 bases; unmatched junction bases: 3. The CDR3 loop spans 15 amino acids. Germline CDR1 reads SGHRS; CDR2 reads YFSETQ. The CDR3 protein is CASSLGTGSGNTIYF. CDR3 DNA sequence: TGCGCCAGCAGCCTAGGGACAGGCTCTGGAAACACCATATATTTT.

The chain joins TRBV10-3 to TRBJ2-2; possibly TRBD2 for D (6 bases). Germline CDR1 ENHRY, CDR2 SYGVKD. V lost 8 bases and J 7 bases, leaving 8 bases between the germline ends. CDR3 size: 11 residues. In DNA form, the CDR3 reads TGTGCCATCGGGGGGAGCGGGGAGCTGTTTTTT. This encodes CAIGGSGELFF.

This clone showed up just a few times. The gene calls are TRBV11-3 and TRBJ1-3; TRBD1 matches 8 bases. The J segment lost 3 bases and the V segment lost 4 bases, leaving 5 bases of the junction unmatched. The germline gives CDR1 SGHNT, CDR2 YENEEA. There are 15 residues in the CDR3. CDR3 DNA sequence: TGTGCCAGCAGCTCCGGACAGGGACTTGGAAACACCATATATTTT. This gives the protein CASSSGQGLGNTIYF.

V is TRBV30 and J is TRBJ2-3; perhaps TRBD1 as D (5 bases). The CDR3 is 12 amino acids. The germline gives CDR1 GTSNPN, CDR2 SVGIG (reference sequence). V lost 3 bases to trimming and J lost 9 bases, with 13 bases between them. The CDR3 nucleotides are TGTGCCTGGAGCGCAGGGTCAGGCACGCAGTATTTT. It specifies CAWSAGSGTQYF.

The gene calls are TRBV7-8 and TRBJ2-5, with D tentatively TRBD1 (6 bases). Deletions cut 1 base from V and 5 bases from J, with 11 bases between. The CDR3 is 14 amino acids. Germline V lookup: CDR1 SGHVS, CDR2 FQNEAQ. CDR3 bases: TGTGCCAGCAGCTTAGGGGGGCTCGGGGAGACCCAGTACTTC. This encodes CASSLGGLGETQYF.

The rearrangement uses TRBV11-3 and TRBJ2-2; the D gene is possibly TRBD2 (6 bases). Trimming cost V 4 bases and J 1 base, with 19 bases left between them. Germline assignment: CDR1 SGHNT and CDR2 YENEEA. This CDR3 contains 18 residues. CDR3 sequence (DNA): TGTGCCAGCAGCTGCCCCTTATGTAGCGGAGAGAACACCGGGGAGCTGTTTTTT. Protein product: CASSCPLCSGENTGELFF.

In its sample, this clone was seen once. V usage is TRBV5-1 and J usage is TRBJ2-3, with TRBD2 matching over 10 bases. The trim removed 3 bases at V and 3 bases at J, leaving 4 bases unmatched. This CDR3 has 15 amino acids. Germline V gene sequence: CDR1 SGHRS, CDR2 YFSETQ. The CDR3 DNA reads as TGCGCCAGCAGCTCTACTAGCGGGGAGACAGATACGCAGTATTTT. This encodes CASSSTSGETDTQYF.

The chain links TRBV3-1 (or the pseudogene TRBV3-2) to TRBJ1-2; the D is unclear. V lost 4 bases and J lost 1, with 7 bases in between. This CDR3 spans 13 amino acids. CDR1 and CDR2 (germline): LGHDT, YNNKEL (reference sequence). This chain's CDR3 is CASSPRDNYGYTF. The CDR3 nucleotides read TGTGCCAGCAGCCCTCGGGATAACTATGGCTACACCTTC.

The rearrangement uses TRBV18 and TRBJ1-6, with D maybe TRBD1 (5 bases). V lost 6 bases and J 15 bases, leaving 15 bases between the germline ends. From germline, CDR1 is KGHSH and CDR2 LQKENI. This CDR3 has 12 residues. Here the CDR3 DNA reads TGTGCCAGCTCCCAGGGAAACGGTCTCCTCCACTTT. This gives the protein CASSQGNGLLHF.

The CDR3 sequence: CASSPAGNSPLHF. DNA of the CDR3: TGTGCCAGCAGCCCGGCGGGGAATTCACCCCTCCACTTT. The rearrangement links TRBV5-4 to TRBJ1-6; D remains unclear. Germline CDR1 reads SGHNT; CDR2 reads YYREEE (reference sequence). Trimming removed 4 bases at V and 7 bases at J, with 9 bases between. CDR3 length equals 13 residues.

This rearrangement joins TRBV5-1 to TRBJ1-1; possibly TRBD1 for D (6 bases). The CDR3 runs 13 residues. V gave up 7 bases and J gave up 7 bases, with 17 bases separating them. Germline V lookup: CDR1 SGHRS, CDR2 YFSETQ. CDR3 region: CASSPGTRFEAFF. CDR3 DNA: TGCGCCAGCTCCCCGGGGACAAGGTTTGAAGCTTTCTTT.

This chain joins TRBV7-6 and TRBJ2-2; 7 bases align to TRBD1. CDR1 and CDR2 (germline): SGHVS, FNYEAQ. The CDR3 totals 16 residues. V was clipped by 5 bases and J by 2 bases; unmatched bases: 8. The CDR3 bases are TGTGCCAGCAGCCCCGGGACAGCCGCTAACACCGGGGAGCTGTTTTTT. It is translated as CASSPGTAANTGELFF.

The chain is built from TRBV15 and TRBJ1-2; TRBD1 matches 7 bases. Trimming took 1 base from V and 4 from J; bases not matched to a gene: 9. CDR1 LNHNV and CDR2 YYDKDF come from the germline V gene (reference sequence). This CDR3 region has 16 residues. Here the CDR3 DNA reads TGTGCCACCAGCAGAGGGGCGAGACAGGGAAGCTATGGCTACACCTTC. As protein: CATSRGARQGSYGYTF.